The sequence of this TCR beta chain was determined in a study of blood T cells in healthy people across ages. This clonotype was counted a few times. Sample-barcoded 5' priming and a J-beta primer mix drove a second PCR of about 6 to 12 cycles. TCRdb reprocessed the 5' RACE reads via MiXCR and lists one record per CDR3 protein. The data show hundreds of thousands of distinct CDR3 sequences, about 48% seen once. This CDR3 has 16 residues. V lost 1 base to trimming and J lost 2 bases, with 13 bases between them. Per the germline V gene, CDR1 is SGHTA and CDR2 is FQGNSA. This chain links TRBV7-2 with TRBJ2-3; D is undetermined. The receptor's source is a man aged 30-40 years in good health. Sample: blood. The CDR3 loop is CASSLGAERSTDTQYF. The CDR3 DNA sequence: TGTGCCAGCAGCTTAGGTGCTGAGCGCTCCACAGATACGCAGTATTTT.